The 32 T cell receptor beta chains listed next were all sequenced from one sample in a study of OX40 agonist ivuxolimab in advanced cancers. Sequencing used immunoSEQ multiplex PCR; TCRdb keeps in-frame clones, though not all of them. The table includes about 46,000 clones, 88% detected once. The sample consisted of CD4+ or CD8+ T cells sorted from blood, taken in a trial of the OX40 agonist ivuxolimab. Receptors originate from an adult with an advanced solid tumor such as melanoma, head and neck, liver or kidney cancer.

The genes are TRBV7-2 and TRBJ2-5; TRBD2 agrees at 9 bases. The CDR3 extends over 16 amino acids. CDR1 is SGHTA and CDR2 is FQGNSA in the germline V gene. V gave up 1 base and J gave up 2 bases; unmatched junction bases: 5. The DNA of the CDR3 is TGTGCCAGCAGCTTAGTGCCTAGCGGGATACAAGAGACCCAGTACTTC. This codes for CASSLVPSGIQETQYF.

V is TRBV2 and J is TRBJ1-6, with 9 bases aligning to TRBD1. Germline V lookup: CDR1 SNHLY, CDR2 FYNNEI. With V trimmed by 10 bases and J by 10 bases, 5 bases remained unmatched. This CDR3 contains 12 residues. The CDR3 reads CAIRQGGSPLHF. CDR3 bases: TGTGCCATCCGACAGGGGGGATCACCCCTCCACTTT.

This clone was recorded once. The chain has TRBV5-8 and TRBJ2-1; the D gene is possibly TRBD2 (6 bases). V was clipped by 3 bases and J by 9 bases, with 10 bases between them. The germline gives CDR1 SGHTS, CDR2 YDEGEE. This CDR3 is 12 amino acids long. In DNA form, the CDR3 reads TGTGCCAGCAGCTCGCGGGGCACTGAGCAGTTCTTC. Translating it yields CASSSRGTEQFF.

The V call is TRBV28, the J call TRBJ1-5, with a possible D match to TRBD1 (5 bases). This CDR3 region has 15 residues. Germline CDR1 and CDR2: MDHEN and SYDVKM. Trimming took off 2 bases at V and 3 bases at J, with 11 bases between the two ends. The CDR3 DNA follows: TGTGCCAGCAGTTTAGAGGGGAGAGACAATCAGCCCCAGCATTTT. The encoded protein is CASSLEGRDNQPQHF.

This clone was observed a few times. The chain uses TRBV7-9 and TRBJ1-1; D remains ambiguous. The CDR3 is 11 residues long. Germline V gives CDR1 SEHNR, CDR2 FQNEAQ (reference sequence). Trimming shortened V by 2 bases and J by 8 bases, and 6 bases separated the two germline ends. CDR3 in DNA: TGTGCCAGCAGCTTATCGACGGAAGCTTTCTTT. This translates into CASSLSTEAFF.

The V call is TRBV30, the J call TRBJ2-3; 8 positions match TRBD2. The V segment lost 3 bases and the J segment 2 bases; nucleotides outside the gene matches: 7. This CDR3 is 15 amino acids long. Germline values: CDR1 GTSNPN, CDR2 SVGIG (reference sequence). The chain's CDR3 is CAWRPGGFITDTQYF. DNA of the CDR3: TGTGCCTGGAGACCGGGAGGGTTTATCACAGATACGCAGTATTTT. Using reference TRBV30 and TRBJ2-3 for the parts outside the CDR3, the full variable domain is SQTIHQWPATLVQPVGSPLSLECTVEGTSNPNLYWYRQAAGRGLQLLFYSVGIGQISSEVPQNLSASRPQDRQFILSSKKLLLSDSGFYLCAWRPGGFITDTQYFGPGTRLTVL.

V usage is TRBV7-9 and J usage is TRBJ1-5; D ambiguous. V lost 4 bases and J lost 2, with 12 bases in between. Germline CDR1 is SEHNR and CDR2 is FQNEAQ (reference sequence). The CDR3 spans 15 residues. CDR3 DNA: TGTGCCAGCAGCTCCACCCTAGATGGCAATCAGCCCCAGCATTTT. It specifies CASSSTLDGNQPQHF.

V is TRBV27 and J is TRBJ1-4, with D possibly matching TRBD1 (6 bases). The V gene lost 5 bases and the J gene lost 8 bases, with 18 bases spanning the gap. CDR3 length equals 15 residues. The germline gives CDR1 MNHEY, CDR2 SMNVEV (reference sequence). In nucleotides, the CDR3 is TGTGCCAGCAGTACATACACAGGGTTAGAAGAAAAACTGTTTTTT. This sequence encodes CASSTYTGLEEKLFF.

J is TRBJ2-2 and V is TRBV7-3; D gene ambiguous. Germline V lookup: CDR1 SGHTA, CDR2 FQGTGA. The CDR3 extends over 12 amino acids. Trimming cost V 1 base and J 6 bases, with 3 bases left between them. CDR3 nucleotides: TGTGCCAGCAGCTTAAGTCCCGGGGAGCTGTTTTTT. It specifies CASSLSPGELFF.

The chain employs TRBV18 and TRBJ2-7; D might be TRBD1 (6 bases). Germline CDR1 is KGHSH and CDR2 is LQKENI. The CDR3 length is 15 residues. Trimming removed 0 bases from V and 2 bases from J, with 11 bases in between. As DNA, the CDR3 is TGTGCCAGCTCACCACCGGGACACCAAACCTACGAGCAGTACTTC. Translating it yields CASSPPGHQTYEQYF.

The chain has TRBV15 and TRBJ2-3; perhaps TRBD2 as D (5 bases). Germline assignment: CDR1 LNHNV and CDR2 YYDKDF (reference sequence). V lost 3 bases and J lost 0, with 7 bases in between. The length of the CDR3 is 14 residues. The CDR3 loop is CATSRDFSTDTQYF. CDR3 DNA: TGTGCCACCAGCAGGGACTTTAGCACAGATACGCAGTATTTT.

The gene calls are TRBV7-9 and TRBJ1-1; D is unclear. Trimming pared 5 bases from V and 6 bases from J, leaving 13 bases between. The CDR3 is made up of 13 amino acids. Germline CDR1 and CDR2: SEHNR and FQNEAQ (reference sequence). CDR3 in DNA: TGTGCCAGCAGCCCCCCCCGGGAGGCTGAAGCTTTCTTT. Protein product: CASSPPREAEAFF. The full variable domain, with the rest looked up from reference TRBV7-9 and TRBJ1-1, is DTGVSQNPRHKITKRGQNVTFRCDPISEHNRLYWYRQTLGQGPEFLTYFQNEAQLEKSRLLSDRFSAERPKGSFSTLEIQRTEQGDSAMYLCASSPPREAEAFFGQGTRLTVV.

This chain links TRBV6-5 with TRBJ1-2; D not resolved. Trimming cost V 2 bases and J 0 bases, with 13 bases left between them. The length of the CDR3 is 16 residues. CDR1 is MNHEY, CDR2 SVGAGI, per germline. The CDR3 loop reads CASSYMLPPPNYGYTF. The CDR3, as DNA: TGTGCCAGCAGTTACATGCTTCCCCCTCCTAACTATGGCTACACCTTC.

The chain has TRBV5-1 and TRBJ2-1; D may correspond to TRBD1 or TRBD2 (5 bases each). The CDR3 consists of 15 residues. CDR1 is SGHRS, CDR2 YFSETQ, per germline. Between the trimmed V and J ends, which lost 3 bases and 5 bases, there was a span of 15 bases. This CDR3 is CASSSGTVENNEQFF. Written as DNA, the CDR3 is TGCGCCAGCAGCTCTGGGACGGTTGAAAACAATGAGCAGTTCTTC.

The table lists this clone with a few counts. For the CDR3, the DNA is TGTGCCATCAGTCGGTTGGGCCAGAACACTGAAGCTTTCTTT. Its translation: CAISRLGQNTEAFF. V gene TRBV10-3 combines with J gene TRBJ1-1; D remains unclear. V shed 5 bases and J shed 1 base, with 11 bases lying between them. This CDR3 has 14 residues. Germline loops: CDR1 ENHRY, CDR2 SYGVKD.

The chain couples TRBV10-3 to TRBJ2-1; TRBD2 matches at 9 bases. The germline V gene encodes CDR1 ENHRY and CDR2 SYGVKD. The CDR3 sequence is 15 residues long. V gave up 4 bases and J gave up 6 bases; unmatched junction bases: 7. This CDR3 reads CAISGGGGAVNEQFF. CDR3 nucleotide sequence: TGTGCCATCAGTGGTGGCGGGGGGGCCGTCAATGAGCAGTTCTTC.

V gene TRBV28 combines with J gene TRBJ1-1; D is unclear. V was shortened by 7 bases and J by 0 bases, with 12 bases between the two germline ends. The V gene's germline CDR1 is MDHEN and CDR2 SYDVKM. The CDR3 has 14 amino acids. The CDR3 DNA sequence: TGTGCCAGCACTAATATTCCGTTGAACACTGAAGCTTTCTTT. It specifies CASTNIPLNTEAFF.

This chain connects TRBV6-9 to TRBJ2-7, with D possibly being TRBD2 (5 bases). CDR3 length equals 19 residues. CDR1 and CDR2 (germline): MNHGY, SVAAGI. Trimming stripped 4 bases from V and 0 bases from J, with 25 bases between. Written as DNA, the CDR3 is TGTGCCAGCAGTTTAATTAGCGATTACATAACGGGCGTCTCCTACGAGCAGTACTTC. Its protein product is CASSLISDYITGVSYEQYF.

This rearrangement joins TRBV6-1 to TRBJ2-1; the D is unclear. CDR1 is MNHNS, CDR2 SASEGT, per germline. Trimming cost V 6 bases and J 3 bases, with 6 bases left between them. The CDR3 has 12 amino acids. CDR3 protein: CASRRIYNEQFF. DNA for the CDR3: TGTGCCAGCAGGAGAATCTACAATGAGCAGTTCTTC.

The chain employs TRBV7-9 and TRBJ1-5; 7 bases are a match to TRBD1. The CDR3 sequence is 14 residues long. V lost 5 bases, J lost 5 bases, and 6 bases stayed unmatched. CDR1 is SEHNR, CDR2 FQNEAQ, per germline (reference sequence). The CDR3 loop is CASSEDRVDQPQHF. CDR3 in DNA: TGTGCCAGCAGCGAAGACAGGGTGGATCAGCCCCAGCATTTT. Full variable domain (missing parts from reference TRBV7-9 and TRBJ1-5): DTGVSQNPRHKITKRGQNVTFRCDPISEHNRLYWYRQTLGQGPEFLTYFQNEAQLEKSRLLSDRFSAERPKGSFSTLEIQRTEQGDSAMYLCASSEDRVDQPQHFGDGTRLSIL.

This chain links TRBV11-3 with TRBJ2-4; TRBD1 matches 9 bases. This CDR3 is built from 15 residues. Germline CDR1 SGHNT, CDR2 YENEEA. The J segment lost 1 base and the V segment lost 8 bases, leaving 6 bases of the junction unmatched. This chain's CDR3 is CASGGQGRAKNIQYF. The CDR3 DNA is TGTGCCAGCGGGGGACAGGGCAGGGCCAAAAACATTCAGTACTTC.

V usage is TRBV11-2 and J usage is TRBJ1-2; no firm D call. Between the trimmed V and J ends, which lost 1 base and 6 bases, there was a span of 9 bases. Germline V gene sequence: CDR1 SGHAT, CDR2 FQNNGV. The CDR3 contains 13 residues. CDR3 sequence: CASSLGPNNGYTF. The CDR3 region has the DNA TGTGCCAGCAGCTTAGGTCCCAACAATGGCTACACCTTC.

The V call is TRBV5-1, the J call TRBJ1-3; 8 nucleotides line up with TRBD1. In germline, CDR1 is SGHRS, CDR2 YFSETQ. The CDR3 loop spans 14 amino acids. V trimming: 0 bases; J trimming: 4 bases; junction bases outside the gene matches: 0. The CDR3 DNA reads TGCGCCAGCAGCTTGGGGGACAGGGGAAACACCATATATTTT. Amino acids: CASSLGDRGNTIYF.

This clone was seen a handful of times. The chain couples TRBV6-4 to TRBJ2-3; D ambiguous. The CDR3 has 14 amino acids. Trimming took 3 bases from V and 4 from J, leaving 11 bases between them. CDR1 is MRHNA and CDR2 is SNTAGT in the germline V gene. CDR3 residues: CASSEDPRSDTQYF. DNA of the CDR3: TGTGCCAGCAGTGAGGATCCAAGGTCAGATACGCAGTATTTT.

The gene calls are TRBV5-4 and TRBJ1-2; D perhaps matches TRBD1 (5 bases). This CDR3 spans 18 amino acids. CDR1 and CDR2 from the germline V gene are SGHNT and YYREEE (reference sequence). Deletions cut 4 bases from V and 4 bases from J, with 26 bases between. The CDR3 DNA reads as TGTGCCAGCAGCCTAGCCCAGGGTTTCGGCGGAGGAAGCTATGGCTACACCTTC. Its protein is CASSLAQGFGGGSYGYTF.

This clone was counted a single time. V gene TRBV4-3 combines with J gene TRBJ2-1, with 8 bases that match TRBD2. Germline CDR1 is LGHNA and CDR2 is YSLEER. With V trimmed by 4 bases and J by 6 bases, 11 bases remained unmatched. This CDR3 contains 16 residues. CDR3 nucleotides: TGCGCCAGCAGCCCCGGTAGAGCGGGGGTCCTCAATGAGCAGTTCTTC. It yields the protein CASSPGRAGVLNEQFF.

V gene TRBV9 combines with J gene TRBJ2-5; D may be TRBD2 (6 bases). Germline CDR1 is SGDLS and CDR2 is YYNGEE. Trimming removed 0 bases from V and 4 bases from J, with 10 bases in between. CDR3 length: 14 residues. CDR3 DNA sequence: TGTGCCAGCAGCGTAGAGGGGCGGGGAGAGACCCAGTACTTC. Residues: CASSVEGRGETQYF.

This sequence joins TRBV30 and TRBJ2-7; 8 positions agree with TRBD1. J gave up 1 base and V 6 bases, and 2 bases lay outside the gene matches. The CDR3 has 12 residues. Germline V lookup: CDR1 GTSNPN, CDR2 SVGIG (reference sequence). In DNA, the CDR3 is TGTGCCTGTGACAGGGGTTCCTACGAGCAGTACTTC. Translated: CACDRGSYEQYF.

The CDR3 loop reads CASIHGVNIAKNIQYF. In DNA form, the CDR3 reads TGTGCCAGCATTCATGGAGTTAATATAGCCAAAAACATTCAGTACTTC. The V gene is TRBV2, the J gene TRBJ2-4; unclear D gene. CDR1 is SNHLY, CDR2 FYNNEI, per germline. This CDR3 is 16 amino acids long. V lost 7 bases, J lost 0 bases, and 16 bases lay in between.

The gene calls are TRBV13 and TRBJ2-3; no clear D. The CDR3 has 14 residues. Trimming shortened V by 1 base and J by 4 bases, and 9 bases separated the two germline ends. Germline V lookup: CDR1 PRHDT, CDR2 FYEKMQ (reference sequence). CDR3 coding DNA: TGTGCCAGCAGCTTAGAGGGCAGCTCAGATACGCAGTATTTT. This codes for CASSLEGSSDTQYF.

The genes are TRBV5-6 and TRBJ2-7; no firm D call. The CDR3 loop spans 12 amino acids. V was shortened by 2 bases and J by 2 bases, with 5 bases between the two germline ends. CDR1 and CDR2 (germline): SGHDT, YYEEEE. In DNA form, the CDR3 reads TGTGCCAGCAGCTTTGCGACCTACGAGCAGTACTTC. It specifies CASSFATYEQYF.

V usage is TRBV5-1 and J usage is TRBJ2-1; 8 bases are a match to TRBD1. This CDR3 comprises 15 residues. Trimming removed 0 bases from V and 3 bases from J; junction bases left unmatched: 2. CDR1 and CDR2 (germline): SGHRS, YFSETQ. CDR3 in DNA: TGCGCCAGCAGCTTGGTTGGACAGGGCTACAATGAGCAGTTCTTC. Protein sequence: CASSLVGQGYNEQFF.